Included here is one TCR beta chain sequence, with context. Its target antigen remains unknown. No much larger clone is present one base from it, and per-base qualities are unavailable. Libraries were constructed by RT-PCR. The sample was run on a NextSeq 550. TCRdb passed the public sequencing reads through fastp at Q25 and MiXCR, retaining productive beta sequences. A single entry per CDR3 protein holds the most common genes and DNA from its merged rows. Present in this sample are about 90,000 distinct CDR3 sequences, around 48% of which were seen just once. Approximately 66% of the sample goes to the ten largest clones. From the cysteine up to the phenylalanine, the CDR3 has a length of 15 residues. Only the CDR3 part of the read is kept: 45 bases, read in frame from the first base. V gives up 3 bases and J gives up 1 base, and the segment between their germline ends measures 10 bases. CDR1 and CDR2 (SEHNR, FQNEAQ) derive from the germline V gene (reference sequence).

The sample belongs to a study of patients and donors after allogeneic stem cell transplantation (dated by TCRdb to the early 2020s). The V and J segments used are TRBV7-9 and TRBJ1-5; the D gene identity is not certain. This TCR was sampled from a human donor who was either an allogeneic HSCT recipient or a stem cell or donor lymphocyte infusion donor (not recorded which). It is not recorded whose cells these are; they may come from a transplant donor. Sequences were obtained from blood, either unsorted or a sorted T cell fraction (not recorded which). Here is the DNA: TGTGCCAGCAGCTTTGGGCAGGCCAGCAATCAGCCCCAGCATTTT. Its translation is CASSFGQASNQPQHF.